These 18 T cell receptor beta chains share one sample of origin, sequenced in a study of somatic mutations in cytotoxic T cells in rheumatoid arthritis. Clones were read by immunoSEQ multiplex PCR, and TCRdb kept only the in-frame ones, dropping some. The sample records approximately 10,000 clones, 70% to 85% being singletons. Input material: CD8+ T cells sorted from blood. The source of these receptors is an older woman with rheumatoid arthritis.

This clone showed up just once. The rearrangement uses TRBV27 and TRBJ1-2; 9 bases align to TRBD1. This CDR3 spans 13 amino acids. V dropped 5 bases and J dropped 4; count of bases not matched to a gene: 2. The germline V gene encodes CDR1 MNHEY and CDR2 SMNVEV (reference sequence). As DNA, the CDR3 is TGTGCCAGCAGTCCGACAGGGGGCTATGGCTACACCTTC. Translated: CASSPTGGYGYTF.

The V and J genes are TRBV5-1 and TRBJ1-6; 9 positions agree with TRBD1. Trimming took 5 bases from V and 7 from J; bases not matched to a gene: 16. This CDR3 spans 18 amino acids. The germline V gene has CDR1 SGHRS and CDR2 YFSETQ. CDR3 DNA: TGCGCCAGCAGGACCGGGACAGGGTCCCCGAGCGGCAATTCACCCCTCCACTTT. Encoded protein: CASRTGTGSPSGNSPLHF.

This clone was seen more than once but under ten times. The chain carries TRBV10-3 and TRBJ1-1; the D gene is possibly TRBD1 (6 bases). Trimming took 3 bases from V and 0 from J, leaving 8 bases between them. CDR1 is ENHRY, CDR2 SYGVKD, per germline. The CDR3 runs 14 residues. The chain's CDR3 is CAISDQGMNTEAFF. CDR3 coding DNA: TGTGCCATCAGTGACCAGGGGATGAACACTGAAGCTTTCTTT.

A few counts support this clone. The CDR3 bases are TGTGCCAGCAGCCTCGACTTAGGATCAATAAGGGAGCAGTTCTTC. Amino acid sequence: CASSLDLGSIREQFF. The chain links TRBV6-5 to TRBJ2-1, with D hard to call. This CDR3 is built from 15 residues. Germline-derived CDR1 and CDR2 are MNHEY and SVGAGI. Trimming pared 6 bases from V and 10 bases from J, leaving 22 bases between.

CDR3 in DNA: TGTGCCAGCAGTCAGACTAGCGGGGCCTACAATGAGCAGTTCTTC. This codes for CASSQTSGAYNEQFF. This sequence joins TRBV27 and TRBJ2-1; TRBD2 aligns across 11 bases. This CDR3 has 15 amino acids. The germline V gene has CDR1 MNHEY and CDR2 SMNVEV (reference sequence). The junction had 2 bases not matched to a gene; V was cut back by 5 bases and J by 2 bases.

The chain carries TRBV27 and TRBJ2-7, with 11 bases that match TRBD1. The CDR3 sequence is 14 residues long. V lost 4 bases, J lost 4 bases, and 3 bases stayed unmatched. Germline V gives CDR1 MNHEY, CDR2 SMNVEV (reference sequence). The CDR3 coding sequence is TGTGCCAGCAGTTCGGGGACAGGGGGGTACGAGCAGTACTTC. Translating gives CASSSGTGGYEQYF.

The V gene is TRBV27, the J gene TRBJ2-7; 8 bases match TRBD1. CDR1 MNHEY and CDR2 SMNVEV come from the germline V gene (reference sequence). The CDR3 is 14 residues long. With V trimmed by 3 bases and J by 6 bases, 7 bases remained unmatched. The CDR3: CASSLGQGAGEQYF. CDR3 DNA sequence: TGTGCCAGCAGTTTGGGTCAGGGGGCGGGCGAGCAGTACTTC.

The chain couples TRBV7-9 to TRBJ2-3, with D perhaps TRBD1 (6 bases). The CDR3 has 16 amino acids. V was shortened by 6 bases and J by 3 bases, with 19 bases between the two germline ends. Germline V lookup: CDR1 SEHNR, CDR2 FQNEAQ (reference sequence). CDR3 sequence: CASRGDTGIWTDTQYF. The CDR3 DNA sequence: TGTGCCAGCAGGGGGGACACAGGGATTTGGACAGATACGCAGTATTTT.

This chain connects TRBV27 to TRBJ2-3; 16 nucleotides line up with TRBD2. The CDR3 totals 20 residues. Trimming removed 5 bases from V and 0 bases from J; junction bases left unmatched: 11. Germline CDR1 reads MNHEY; CDR2 reads SMNVEV (reference sequence). The CDR3 coding sequence is TGTGCCAGCAGTCCCCTCTGGGGACTAGCGGGAGGGGCTAGCACAGATACGCAGTATTTT. Protein: CASSPLWGLAGGASTDTQYF.

V is TRBV27 and J is TRBJ2-7; possibly TRBD1 for D (5 bases). The V end lost 5 bases, the J end lost 0 bases, and 11 bases lay between the germline ends. In germline, CDR1 is MNHEY, CDR2 SMNVEV (reference sequence). The CDR3 runs to 14 residues. Written as DNA, the CDR3 is TGTGCCAGCAGTCTCGGACACCCCTCCTACGAGCAGTACTTC. Residues: CASSLGHPSYEQYF.

The rearrangement uses TRBV7-8 and TRBJ1-5, with TRBD1 identical over 9 bases. The CDR3 extends over 15 amino acids. J gave up 6 bases and V 5 bases, and 8 bases lay outside the gene matches. From germline, CDR1 is SGHVS and CDR2 FQNEAQ. The CDR3 sequence is CASSIGTGRSQPQHF. Here the CDR3 DNA reads TGTGCCAGCAGCATCGGGACAGGGAGAAGTCAGCCCCAGCATTTT.

The chain is built from TRBV19 and TRBJ2-3; the D gene is possibly TRBD2 (5 bases). The CDR3 spans 15 residues. Germline loops: CDR1 LNHDA, CDR2 SQIVND (reference sequence). Trimming shortened V by 5 bases and J by 4 bases, and 16 bases separated the two germline ends. This CDR3 is CASSASWTVADTQYF. The CDR3 DNA reads TGTGCCAGTAGTGCCTCATGGACTGTTGCAGATACGCAGTATTTT. The full variable domain, with the rest looked up from reference TRBV19 and TRBJ2-3, is DGGITQSPKYLFRKEGQNVTLSCEQNLNHDAMYWYRQDPGQGLRLIYYSQIVNDFQKGDIAEGYSVSREKKESFPLTVTSAQKNPTAFYLCASSASWTVADTQYFGPGTRLTVL.

The chain couples TRBV10-3 to TRBJ2-1; a weak D match, TRBD2 (5 bases). Trimming removed 4 bases at V and 3 bases at J, with 16 bases between. The germline CDR1 and CDR2 sequences are ENHRY and SYGVKD. The CDR3 totals 16 residues. CDR3 bases: TGTGCCATCAGTGGGGGAGAGGGAGCTCTCTACAATGAGCAGTTCTTC. Translating it yields CAISGGEGALYNEQFF.

The chain employs TRBV7-9 and TRBJ2-1, with a tentative D call TRBD1 (6 bases). V was clipped by 11 bases and J by 4 bases, with 15 bases between them. The germline gives CDR1 SEHNR, CDR2 FQNEAQ (reference sequence). The CDR3 covers 13 residues. CDR3 coding DNA: TGTGCCTCTAACGTAGGGGGATACAATGAGCAGTTCTTC. Residues: CASNVGGYNEQFF. The whole variable domain, filled in from reference TRBV7-9 and TRBJ2-1, reads DTGVSQNPRHKITKRGQNVTFRCDPISEHNRLYWYRQTLGQGPEFLTYFQNEAQLEKSRLLSDRFSAERPKGSFSTLEIQRTEQGDSAMYLCASNVGGYNEQFFGPGTRLTVL.

This clone was observed once. The chain couples TRBV4-1 to TRBJ2-1, with D hard to call. The germline gives CDR1 MGHRA, CDR2 YSYEKL. CDR3 length: 13 amino acids. V lost 1 base, J lost 8 bases, and 9 bases lay in between. CDR3 coding DNA: TGCGCCAGCAGCCAAGTCGGGTCCCATGAGCAGTTCTTC. Its protein is CASSQVGSHEQFF.

V gene TRBV18 combines with J gene TRBJ1-2; 11 nucleotides align to TRBD1. CDR1 is KGHSH, CDR2 LQKENI, per germline. The CDR3 is 14 amino acids. Trimming took 3 bases from V and 8 from J; bases not matched to a gene: 5. CDR3: CASSPDRGLKGYTF. Here the CDR3 DNA reads TGTGCCAGCTCACCGGACAGGGGGCTCAAGGGCTACACCTTC.

This chain uses TRBV6-6 with TRBJ1-3; maybe TRBD1 (5 bases). There are 14 residues in the CDR3. CDR1 is MNHNY and CDR2 is SVGAGI in the germline V gene (reference sequence). The V end was cut by 5 bases, the J end by 0 bases, with 8 bases between. The CDR3 DNA reads as TGTGCCAGCAGTGCCCAGGGCTCTGGAAACACCATATATTTT. Protein product: CASSAQGSGNTIYF.

The rearrangement uses TRBV5-5 and TRBJ2-7; 7 bases map to TRBD1. The CDR3 covers 14 residues. V dropped 4 bases and J dropped 5; count of bases not matched to a gene: 9. Germline lookup yields CDR1 SGHKS and CDR2 YYEKEE (reference sequence). DNA for the CDR3: TGTGCCAGCAGCCTGGGCGACAGGGAAGACGAGCAGTACTTC. This gives the protein CASSLGDREDEQYF. Full variable domain (remainder filled in from reference TRBV5-5 and TRBJ2-7): DAGVTQSPTHLIKTRGQQVTLRCSPISGHKSVSWYQQVLGQGPQFIFQYYEKEERGRGNFPDRFSARQFPNYSSELNVNALLLGDSALYLCASSLGDREDEQYFGPGTRLTVT.